Included here is one T cell receptor (beta chain) sequence, with context. The antigen is undetermined. This sample is drawn from a study of human T cells and chemical hapten exposure. Across the study: From small differences in pooled library volume came most of the variation in per-sample TCR yields.

Time point indicated: healthy volunteer bleed at 2 weeks. From whole blood left unfractionated, total RNA was extracted. The study, taken as a whole, reports: TCRs exceeding a frequency of 1 in 1000 stayed unchanged under DPC sensitization.

Unique molecular identifiers were linked by the library to individual cDNA molecules. TCRdb re-analysed the RACE reads in MiXCR, keeping a single row per CDR3 protein. The sample records 130,000 or so distinct CDR3 sequences, 8.5% to 9.5% being singletons. The clonotype comes from a male donor in good health. Some clones in this sample may be carry-over from other donors' samples. The sample was whole blood.

The CDR3 DNA reads as TGCGCCAGCAGCAATCCGGGACTAGCGGGAGGGAGGACCGGGGAGCTGTTTTTT. As protein: CASSNPGLAGGRTGELFF. The V and J genes are TRBV5-1 and TRBJ2-2, with 16 positions matching TRBD2. The CDR3 sequence is 18 residues long. The J segment lost 5 bases and the V segment lost 4 bases, leaving 8 bases of the junction unmatched. In germline, CDR1 is SGHRS, CDR2 YFSETQ.